The 7 T cell receptor beta chains below come from one sample, sequenced in a study of blood T cell repertoires in COVID-19. Sequencing used immunoSEQ multiplex PCR; TCRdb keeps in-frame clones, though not all of them. Of 120,000 or so clones listed, 75% to 90% are singletons. Sequencing was done on a sample of peripheral blood. The receptors come from a human donor in a cohort sampled during active COVID-19.

The genes are TRBV7-2 and TRBJ2-7; 10 nucleotides line up with TRBD2. The CDR3 is 15 residues long. The V gene's germline CDR1 is SGHTA and CDR2 FQGNSA. The V and J ends lost 3 bases and 3 bases, in that order; junction bases with no gene match: 5. The CDR3: CASSFLAGANYEQYF. The CDR3 coding sequence is TGTGCCAGCAGCTTTCTAGCGGGAGCGAACTACGAGCAGTACTTC.

The chain links TRBV7-2 to TRBJ1-1, with D unclear. CDR1 is SGHTA and CDR2 is FQGNSA in the germline V gene. There are 14 residues in the CDR3. The germline V and J ends were trimmed by 5 bases and 1 base, with 11 bases remaining between them. This CDR3 is CASSLWAANTEAFF. CDR3 sequence (DNA): TGTGCCAGCAGCCTCTGGGCCGCGAACACTGAAGCTTTCTTT.

This clone has just one count. This chain links TRBV28 with TRBJ2-1; 11 bases are shared with TRBD2. Per the germline V gene, CDR1 is MDHEN and CDR2 is SYDVKM. Unmatched junction bases numbered 4, after V lost 6 bases and J lost 3 bases. The CDR3 runs to 15 residues. The CDR3 DNA reads TGTGCCAGCAGCTTAGCGGGAGGGCTCTACAATGAGCAGTTCTTC. This gives the protein CASSLAGGLYNEQFF.

The table lists this clone with a count of one. The V call is TRBV7-2, the J call TRBJ2-5, with 10 nucleotides matching TRBD1. The CDR3 runs 14 residues. The germline V gene encodes CDR1 SGHTA and CDR2 FQGNSA. The ends lost 6 bases at V and 5 bases at J; junction bases unmatched: 6. The CDR3 is CASRRQGAGETQYF. CDR3 coding DNA: TGTGCCAGCAGGAGACAGGGGGCAGGGGAGACCCAGTACTTC.

This chain joins TRBV10-1 and TRBJ2-4; D might be TRBD2 (5 bases). This CDR3 is 16 amino acids long. Germline-derived CDR1 and CDR2 are WNHNN and SYGVQD (reference sequence). Trimming left V 7 bases short and J 0 bases short, with 16 bases between. The CDR3 DNA reads TGCGCCAGCAACCCTCCGGACTCCAGAGCCAAAAACATTCAGTACTTC. Its translation is CASNPPDSRAKNIQYF.

V is TRBV6-6 and J is TRBJ1-5; 7 positions agree with TRBD1. Trimming at V came to 6 bases and at J to 3 bases, leaving 8 bases not matched to a gene. The CDR3 runs 15 residues. CDR1 is MNHNY and CDR2 is SVGAGI in the germline V gene (reference sequence). This CDR3 reads CASRPPGQHNQPQHF. The CDR3 DNA follows: TGTGCCAGCAGACCTCCGGGACAGCACAATCAGCCCCAGCATTTT.

The chain has TRBV15 and TRBJ1-5; 11 nucleotides line up with TRBD1. Germline V gene data show CDR1 as LNHNV and CDR2 as YYDKDF (reference sequence). The CDR3 length is 16 residues. V dropped 4 bases and J dropped 3; count of bases not matched to a gene: 5. The CDR3 nucleotides read TGTGCCACCAGCACGGACAGGGGGCTGGTCAATCAGCCCCAGCATTTT. The encoded protein is CATSTDRGLVNQPQHF.